Following are 7 T cell receptor beta chains from one sample sequenced in a study of blood T cell repertoires in COVID-19 (dated by TCRdb to 2020 to 2022). Library preparation was by the immunoSEQ multiplex PCR assay. The table comes from immuneACCESS by way of TCRdb, which keeps in-frame sequences with V and J called. Part of the clones is missing from these tables; in studies checked, under half for an unresolved V gene and the rest for unknown reasons. In this sample the table shows 120,000 to 150,000 clones, approximately 82% of which occur a single time. 1.6% of the sample is in the top ten clones. The sequenced sample consisted of peripheral blood. All receptors derive from a human donor in a cohort sampled during active COVID-19.

The table lists this clone with a few counts. The chain carries TRBV11-2 and TRBJ1-4, with 8 bases matching TRBD1. Trimming removed 5 bases from V and 8 bases from J; junction bases left unmatched: 7. Germline assignment: CDR1 SGHAT and CDR2 FQNNGV. The CDR3 is made up of 14 amino acids. CDR3 DNA sequence: TGTGCCAGCAGCCCGGGGACAGGAGGCGAAAAACTGTTTTTT. Its translation: CASSPGTGGEKLFF.

This chain links TRBV19 with TRBJ2-1; 8 bases fit TRBD2. The CDR3 consists of 14 residues. The V gene's germline CDR1 is LNHDA and CDR2 SQIVND (reference sequence). The junction had 3 bases not matched to a gene; V was cut back by 4 bases and J by 4 bases. The CDR3 loop is CASSRGGRYNEQFF. For the CDR3, the DNA is TGTGCCAGTAGTAGGGGCGGGAGGTACAATGAGCAGTTCTTC.

This chain uses TRBV3-1 (or the pseudogene TRBV3-2) with TRBJ2-1, with 16 nucleotides matching TRBD2. Losses at the gene ends were 6 bases for V and 7 bases for J; bases not matched to a gene: 6. CDR3 length: 16 residues. Germline lookup yields CDR1 LGHDT and CDR2 YNNKEL (reference sequence). In DNA form, the CDR3 reads TGTGCCAGCAGTGGGACTAGCGGGAGGGCCCGGAATGAGCAGTTCTTC. Translated: CASSGTSGRARNEQFF.

The CDR3 loop is CASSALTRQGAQGGQFF. CDR3 nucleotides: TGTGCCAGCAGTGCATTGACGCGGCAGGGGGCGCAAGGAGGGCAGTTCTTC. The V call is TRBV27, the J call TRBJ2-1; 8 nucleotides align to TRBD1. The CDR3 extends over 17 amino acids. V shed 5 bases and J 12 bases; nucleotides not matched to a gene: 21. Germline lookup yields CDR1 MNHEY and CDR2 SMNVEV (reference sequence).

This clone was seen a single time. The V and J genes are TRBV18 and TRBJ2-7; the match to TRBD1 covers 10 bases. V shed 3 bases, J shed 3 bases, and the junction held 8 bases outside the gene matches. CDR1 and CDR2 (germline): KGHSH, LQKENI. This CDR3 spans 16 amino acids. CDR3 sequence (DNA): TGTGCCAGCTCACCCTATTGGACAGGGGGAGACTACGAGCAGTACTTC. This gives the protein CASSPYWTGGDYEQYF.

This clone was seen a few times. In DNA form, the CDR3 reads TGTGCCAGCAGCCAAGATGTTCGAGTTGAACTCACCGGGGAGCTGTTTTTT. Amino acids: CASSQDVRVELTGELFF. The chain uses TRBV4-2 and TRBJ2-2; D gene unclear. Germline V CDR1 and CDR2: LGHNA, YNFKEQ. The CDR3 has 17 residues. V shed 0 bases and J shed 4 bases, with 15 bases lying between them.

The chain couples TRBV5-6 to TRBJ1-2, with D maybe TRBD1 (5 bases). This CDR3 has 15 residues. The V end lost 4 bases, the J end lost 3 bases, and 16 bases lay between the germline ends. Germline V CDR1 and CDR2: SGHDT, YYEEEE. The CDR3, as DNA: TGTGCCAGCAGCACGTTGGGCGACAGTTACTATGGCTACACCTTC. This sequence encodes CASSTLGDSYYGYTF.